Below, 18 T cell receptor beta chains from the same sample are listed, as sequenced in a study of identical twins. TCRdb reprocessed the 5' RACE reads with MiXCR, giving one entry per CDR3 protein. This table has 520,000 or so distinct CDR3 sequences, about 20% appearing once. These records were also assigned to another study, of T cells expressing NK-cell markers.

What was sequenced was CD4+ T cells sorted from blood. These receptors were obtained from a woman under 30 in good health.

The chain recombines TRBV3-1 with TRBJ2-1, with D possibly TRBD2 on 5 matching bases. Trimming took 2 bases from V and 2 from J, leaving 7 bases between them. Per germline, CDR1 LGHDT and CDR2 YNNKEL (reference sequence). The CDR3 extends over 14 amino acids. The DNA of the CDR3 is TGTGCCAGCAGCCAACGGGGAACCTACAATGAGCAGTTCTTC. It specifies CASSQRGTYNEQFF.

This clonotype was counted a few times. V and J are TRBV20-1 and TRBJ2-1; weak D call: TRBD1 (5 bases). The V end lost 0 bases, the J end lost 5 bases, and 14 bases lay between the germline ends. The CDR3 contains 15 residues. Germline-derived CDR1 and CDR2 are DFQATT and SNEGSKA (reference sequence). CDR3: CSARDGASFHNEQFF. CDR3 coding DNA: TGCAGTGCTAGAGATGGGGCTAGTTTCCACAATGAGCAGTTCTTC.

The rearrangement joins TRBV18 to TRBJ2-5; no definite D call. Germline assignment: CDR1 KGHSH and CDR2 LQKENI. This CDR3 has 14 residues. V lost 3 bases and J lost 8, with 16 bases in between. CDR3 in DNA: TGTGCCAGCTCACCGAGGAGAGCCGCCGGTACCCAGTACTTC. It yields the protein CASSPRRAAGTQYF.

The V and J genes are TRBV20-1 and TRBJ2-3, with a weak D call TRBD2 (5 bases). There are 14 residues in the CDR3. V gave up 5 bases and J gave up 1 base, with 13 bases separating them. The germline V gene has CDR1 DFQATT and CDR2 SNEGSKA (reference sequence). In nucleotides, the CDR3 is TGCAGTGCTCCTGTAGTTAGCGGCACAGATACGCAGTATTTT. The encoded protein is CSAPVVSGTDTQYF.

V and J are TRBV9 and TRBJ2-2; D remains ambiguous. The CDR3 is 12 amino acids. Germline V gene sequence: CDR1 SGDLS, CDR2 YYNGEE. Between the trimmed V and J ends, which lost 1 base and 7 bases, there was a span of 5 bases. CDR3 protein: CASSVIGGELFF. Written as DNA, the CDR3 is TGTGCCAGCAGCGTAATTGGCGGGGAGCTGTTTTTT.

This clonotype was counted ten times or more. The chain couples TRBV12-3 or TRBV12-4 to TRBJ1-2, with 8 bases that match TRBD1. J was trimmed by 8 bases and V by 6 bases; bases with no gene match: 11. The CDR3 is 14 amino acids. The chain's CDR3 is CASRSGTGAEGYTF. The DNA for the CDR3 is TGTGCCAGCAGATCCGGGACAGGCGCAGAAGGCTACACCTTC.

There are a few counts of this clonotype. J is TRBJ2-2 and V is TRBV6-1; D might be TRBD1 (6 bases). CDR3 size: 17 residues. The germline V gene encodes CDR1 MNHNS and CDR2 SASEGT. Deletions cut 6 bases from V and 3 bases from J, with 20 bases between. The CDR3 region has the DNA TGTGCCAGCAGAGTTAATTTAGGGGGATGGGACACCGGGGAGCTGTTTTTT. Translation gives CASRVNLGGWDTGELFF.

This chain connects TRBV10-3 to TRBJ2-7, with D possibly TRBD2 on 5 matching bases. The V end lost 2 bases, the J end lost 0 bases, and 11 bases lay between the germline ends. Per the germline V gene, CDR1 is ENHRY and CDR2 is SYGVKD. There are 15 residues in the CDR3. The CDR3 reads CAISEPGGRSYEQYF. The CDR3 DNA is TGTGCCATCAGTGAGCCCGGCGGGCGCTCCTACGAGCAGTACTTC.

In its sample, this clonotype was seen a few times. The chain recombines TRBV18 with TRBJ2-3; D is ambiguous. There are 12 residues in the CDR3. CDR1 and CDR2 from the germline V gene are KGHSH and LQKENI. The V gene lost 3 bases and the J gene lost 4 bases, with 5 bases spanning the gap. The CDR3 nucleotides read TGTGCCAGCTCACCCCAACCAGATACGCAGTATTTT. Its protein is CASSPQPDTQYF.

V usage is TRBV14 and J usage is TRBJ1-2; tentative D call: TRBD1 (5 bases). The CDR3 totals 15 residues. V was cut by 3 bases and J by 4 bases, with 15 bases left in between. Germline loops: CDR1 SGHDN, CDR2 FVKESK. The CDR3 DNA reads TGTGCCAGCAGCCAGGGAGGATCCGGGGGCTATGGCTACACCTTC. This gives the protein CASSQGGSGGYGYTF.

The sample holds one count of this clonotype. The chain uses TRBV20-1 and TRBJ2-1, with a weak D call TRBD1 (6 bases). This CDR3 comprises 14 residues. The germline V gene encodes CDR1 DFQATT and CDR2 SNEGSKA (reference sequence). V gave up 5 bases and J gave up 8 bases, with 19 bases separating them. The chain's CDR3 is CSAVLGGSLDEQFF. In DNA, the CDR3 is TGCAGTGCTGTACTTGGGGGCTCATTGGATGAGCAGTTCTTC.

This clonotype was counted only a few times. This chain connects TRBV5-1 to TRBJ2-3; a possible D gene is TRBD1 (6 bases). CDR3 length: 14 amino acids. Germline assignment: CDR1 SGHRS and CDR2 YFSETQ. Trimming removed 3 bases at V and 6 bases at J, with 14 bases between. The CDR3 here is CASSSGQSWDTQYF. DNA for the CDR3: TGCGCCAGCAGCTCGGGACAAAGTTGGGATACGCAGTATTTT. Full variable domain (remainder filled in from reference TRBV5-1 and TRBJ2-3): KAGVTQTPRYLIKTRGQQVTLSCSPISGHRSVSWYQQTPGQGLQFLFEYFSETQRNKGNFPGRFSGRQFSNSRSEMNVSTLELGDSALYLCASSSGQSWDTQYFGPGTRLTVL.

V usage is TRBV9 and J usage is TRBJ2-7; possible D gene TRBD1, 5 bases. Germline-derived CDR1 and CDR2 are SGDLS and YYNGEE. This CDR3 spans 13 amino acids. The germline V and J ends were trimmed by 1 base and 5 bases, with 10 bases remaining between them. The CDR3 sequence is CASSVRGGDEQYF. The CDR3 DNA reads as TGTGCCAGCAGCGTAAGGGGCGGTGACGAGCAGTACTTC.

This clonotype was detected only a few times. The V and J genes are TRBV6-1 and TRBJ2-5; 8 bases align to TRBD2. There are 14 residues in the CDR3. V dropped 6 bases and J dropped 4; count of bases not matched to a gene: 7. Germline CDR1 and CDR2: MNHNS and SASEGT. The CDR3 DNA follows: TGTGCCAGCAGCCAAAACCTAGCGGGAGAGACCCAGTACTTC. This translates into CASSQNLAGETQYF.

This sequence joins TRBV10-2 and TRBJ2-1; TRBD2 agrees at 8 bases. V shed 7 bases and J 9 bases; nucleotides not matched to a gene: 11. Looked up from germline, CDR1 is WSHSY and CDR2 is SAAADI. The CDR3 runs 14 residues. The CDR3 sequence: CASKVLRLAGEQFF. Written as DNA, the CDR3 is TGCGCCAGCAAGGTCCTTAGGCTAGCGGGTGAGCAGTTCTTC.

This clonotype has a handful of counts. This rearrangement joins TRBV20-1 to TRBJ2-3; 7 bases agree with TRBD2. The CDR3 spans 14 residues. The germline CDR1 and CDR2 sequences are DFQATT and SNEGSKA (reference sequence). V shed 5 bases, J shed 3 bases, and the junction held 8 bases outside the gene matches. The CDR3 loop is CSAPSGTGTDTQYF. The CDR3 DNA sequence: TGCAGTGCTCCCAGCGGGACCGGGACAGATACGCAGTATTTT.

This clonotype was counted ten times or more. The CDR3, as DNA: TGTGCCAGCAGTTCCCTCGCTGAAGCTTTCTTT. Translation gives CASSSLAEAFF. The chain is built from TRBV12-3 or TRBV12-4 and TRBJ1-1; D unclear. The CDR3 extends over 11 amino acids. Trimming stripped 4 bases from V and 6 bases from J, with 6 bases between.

This chain connects TRBV2 to TRBJ1-2, with a tentative D call TRBD1 (5 bases). The CDR3 is 15 amino acids. CDR1 SNHLY and CDR2 FYNNEI come from the germline V gene. Trimming removed 1 base from V and 8 bases from J, with 17 bases in between. The CDR3 coding sequence is TGTGCCAGCAGTGAAGGTCTTCGGGGGATGGGGGGCTACACCTTC. Translation: CASSEGLRGMGGYTF.